Sequencing of this TCR beta chain was carried out in a study of T-cell memory formation after mild COVID-19. Background on the study: TCR clusters were mostly confined to one donor each. Whole-study results and caveats: Some SARS-CoV-2-responding clones were already detected in memory before infection. There was a balanced CD4/CD8 profile in clones contracting day 15 to 85, and later expanders leaned CD4+.

The CDR3 spans 16 residues. The V end lost 4 bases, the J end lost 2 bases, and 15 bases lay between the germline ends. Only a few counts were recorded for this clonotype. What it binds is not known. Employing constant-segment primers, 5'RACE generated TCR alpha and TCR beta cDNA libraries bearing sample barcodes and UMIs. TCRdb reprocessed the 5' RACE reads with MiXCR, giving one entry per CDR3 protein. The sample includes 250,000 to 350,000 distinct CDR3 sequences, approximately 16% of them seen just once. The chain employs TRBV23-1 and TRBJ1-5, with D perhaps matching TRBD1 (5 bases). TRBV23-1 is an ORF for which the function is uncertain. The clonotype originates from a man aged 18-30 years who had mild COVID-19 (a few samples of this study predate the infection). Cell type and time point are not known. The specimen sequenced was PBMCs or a T cell subset sorted from them (not recorded which). DNA for the CDR3: TGCGCCAGCAGTCGCTGCGGGGCCCAGGGCAATCAGCCCCAGCATTTT. Translation gives CASSRCGAQGNQPQHF.